This T cell receptor beta chain was documented in a study of CD8 T cell repertoires and HIV-1 epitope variants. Details on this clone: Its antigen is undetermined.

The length of the CDR3 is 13 residues. With 3 bases removed from V and 4 bases from J, the gap between germline ends came to 7 bases. Per the germline V gene, CDR1 is MNHEY and CDR2 is SMNVEV (reference sequence). Libraries were prepared by immunoSEQ multiplex PCR; TCRdb keeps only in-frame clonotypes and omits some of them. The sample has around 5,400 clones; around 68% are singletons. This chain connects TRBV27 to TRBJ2-1; D remains unclear. The receptor was isolated from a male donor with HIV. Input material: cultured CD8+ T cells derived from PBMCs. CDR3: CASSLLGYNEQFF. The CDR3 DNA is TGTGCCAGCAGTTTGCTAGGGTACAATGAGCAGTTCTTC.